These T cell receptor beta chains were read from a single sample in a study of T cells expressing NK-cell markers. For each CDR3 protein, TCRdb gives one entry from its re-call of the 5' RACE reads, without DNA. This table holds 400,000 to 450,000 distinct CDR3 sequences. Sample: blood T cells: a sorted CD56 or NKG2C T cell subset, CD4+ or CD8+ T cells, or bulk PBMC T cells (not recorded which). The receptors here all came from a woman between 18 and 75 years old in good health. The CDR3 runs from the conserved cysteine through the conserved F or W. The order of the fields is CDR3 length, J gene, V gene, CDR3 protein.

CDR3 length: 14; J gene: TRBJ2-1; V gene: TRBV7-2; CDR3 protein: CASSLPSWDDEQFF
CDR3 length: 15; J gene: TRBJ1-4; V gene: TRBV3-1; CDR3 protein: CASSFRQGSNEKLFF
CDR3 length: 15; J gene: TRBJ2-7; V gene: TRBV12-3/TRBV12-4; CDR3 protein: CASSLVASGVYEQYF
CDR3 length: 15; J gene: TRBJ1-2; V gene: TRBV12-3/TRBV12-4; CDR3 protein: CASSRQAQGISGYTF
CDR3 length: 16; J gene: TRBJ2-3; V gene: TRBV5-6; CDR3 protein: CASSSDAGGSSDTQYF
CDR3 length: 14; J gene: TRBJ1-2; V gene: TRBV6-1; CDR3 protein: CASSPPLSGNGYTF
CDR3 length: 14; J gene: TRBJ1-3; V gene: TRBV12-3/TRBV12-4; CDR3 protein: CASTPLRSGNTIYF
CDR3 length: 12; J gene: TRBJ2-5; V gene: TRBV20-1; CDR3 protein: CSANRDQETQYF
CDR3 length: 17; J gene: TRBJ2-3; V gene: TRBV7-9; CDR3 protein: CVSSRGAIESSTDTQYF
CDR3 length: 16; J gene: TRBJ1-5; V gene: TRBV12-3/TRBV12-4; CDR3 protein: CASSLGQGALDQPQHF
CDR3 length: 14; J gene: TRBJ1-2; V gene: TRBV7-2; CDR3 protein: CASFLPIGGGGYTF
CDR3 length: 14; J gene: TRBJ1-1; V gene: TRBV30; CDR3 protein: CAWSGDRGGTEAFF
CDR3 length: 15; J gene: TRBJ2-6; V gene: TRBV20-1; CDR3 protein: CSASGSPSGANVLTF
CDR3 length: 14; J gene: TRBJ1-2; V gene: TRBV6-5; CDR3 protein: CASSSSDPPYGYTF
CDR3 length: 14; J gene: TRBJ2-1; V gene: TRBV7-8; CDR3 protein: CASSPHYPYNEQFF
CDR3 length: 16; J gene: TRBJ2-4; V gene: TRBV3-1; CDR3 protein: CASSQGTREGQNIQYF